This TCR beta chain originates from a study of T-cell memory formation after mild COVID-19 (dated by TCRdb to 2020 to 2022). Notes on the research overall: Most TCR sequence clusters were specific to one of the two donors. T-cell clones expanding and contracting after mild COVID-19 in two donors were tracked by longitudinal TCRalpha and TCRbeta repertoire sequencing. The cohort was made up of two young adult volunteers, one female and one male, who were previously healthy.

Inclusive of the bounding cysteine and phenylalanine, the CDR3 is 15 residues long. Just CDR3 DNA is preserved here, 45 bases in frame from base 1. CDR1 is given as SGHKS and CDR2 as YYEKEE, both from the germline V gene (reference sequence). Relative to germline, V is missing 4 bases and J is missing 0 bases, with 4 bases of the junction outside any gene match. This clonotype was found a few times. The antigen it binds to is not known. One base away there is no much larger clone; base qualities are not given. Study-wide findings and limitations: SARS-CoV-2 specificity was not confirmed for the second-wave clones peaking on day 37. Contracting CD4+ clones were located mainly in the CM and EM memory subsets, whereas CD8+ clones were found to be enriched in EMRA. Some responding clones were detected in pre-infection memory, which suggested that pre-existing cross-reactive memory T cells had joined the SARS-CoV-2 response. Clones that contracted from day 15 to 85 showed balanced CD4/CD8 phenotypes, whereas a second wave of clones that expanded from day 15 to 37 leaned towards CD4+. Only a couple of mild cases were covered in the study, and larger cohorts including severe cases with pre-infection samples were considered necessary.

Instrument used: Illumina NovaSeq 6000. TCRalpha and TCRbeta cDNA libraries were constructed by 5'RACE with constant-segment primers, with sample barcodes and unique molecular identifiers being introduced. RNA was extracted from every sample with Trizol reagent. The libraries were amplified in two PCR steps, and the second step added a second sample barcode and Illumina TruSeq adapters. Sequencing of the libraries was done on an Illumina NovaSeq, producing 2 x 150 bp paired-end reads. The study's own analysis went as follows. Demultiplexing of reads and collapsing into UMI-guided consensus sequences were performed with migec v1.2.7. Using mixcr v2.1.11, UMI consensuses were aligned to TRA and TRB V and J templates and then assembled into clonotypes. A clonotype was counted as expanded or contracted only when both edgeR and NoisET called the clonotype significant, with the noise models trained on biological replicates. For edgeR calls, the thresholds were a false discovery rate-adjusted p below 0.01 and a log2 fold-change of 1. As an exploratory analysis of dynamics, max-normalized trajectories of the 1000 most abundant clonotypes were examined by PCA with hierarchical clustering. Separately sequenced CD4+ and CD8+ repertoires were used to assign a CD4 or CD8 phenotype to each responding clone. TCRdb reworked the public reads: Q25 trimming with fastp, MiXCR clone assembly, productive beta chains retained. Merged by CDR3 protein, the rows form single entries marked with the most common genes and DNA. V and J calls and clone size were set by TCRdb, not the authors. The sample table holds under 110,000 distinct CDR3 sequences, of which 15% to 20% were seen once. Approximately 28% of the sample rests with the top ten.

PBMCs were isolated by Ficoll-Paque density gradient centrifugation. Recombination linked TRBV5-5 to TRBJ2-7; 10 bases in between match TRBD1. The sequenced material came from PBMCs or a T cell subset sorted from them (not recorded which). This TCR came from an adult woman who had mild COVID-19 (a few samples of this study predate the infection). The sample titles of this study are shuffled in the database, so cell type and time point are left out; the donor was told from shared clones. The CDR3: CASSTGQGRSYEQYF. The nucleotide sequence reads as follows: TGTGCCAGCAGCACGGGACAGGGGCGCTCCTACGAGCAGTACTTC.